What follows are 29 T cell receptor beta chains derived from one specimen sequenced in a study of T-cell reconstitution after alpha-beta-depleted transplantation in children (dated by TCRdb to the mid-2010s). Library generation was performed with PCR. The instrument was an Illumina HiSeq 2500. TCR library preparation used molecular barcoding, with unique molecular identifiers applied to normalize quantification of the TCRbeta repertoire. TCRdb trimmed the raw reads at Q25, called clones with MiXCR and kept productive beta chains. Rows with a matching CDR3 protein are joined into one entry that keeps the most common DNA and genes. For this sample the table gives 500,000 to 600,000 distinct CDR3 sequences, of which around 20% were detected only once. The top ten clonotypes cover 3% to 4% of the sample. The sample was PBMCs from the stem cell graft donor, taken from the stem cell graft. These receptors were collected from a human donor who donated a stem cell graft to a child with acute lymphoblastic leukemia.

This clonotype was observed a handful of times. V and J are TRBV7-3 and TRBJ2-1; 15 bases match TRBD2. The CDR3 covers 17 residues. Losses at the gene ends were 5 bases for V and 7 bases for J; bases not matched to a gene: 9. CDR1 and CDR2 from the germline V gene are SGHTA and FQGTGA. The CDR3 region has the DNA TGTGCCAGCAGCCCGGGACTAGCGGGAGGTACTGGGAATGAGCAGTTCTTC. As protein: CASSPGLAGGTGNEQFF.

The CDR3 coding sequence is TGCAGTGCCGTCCGGACCACAACCCCTTACAATGAGCAGTTCTTC. This sequence encodes CSAVRTTTPYNEQFF. The V gene is TRBV20-1, the J gene TRBJ2-1; D remains unclear. Trimming left V 6 bases short and J 4 bases short, with 19 bases between. There are 15 residues in the CDR3. Germline loops: CDR1 DFQATT, CDR2 SNEGSKA (reference sequence).

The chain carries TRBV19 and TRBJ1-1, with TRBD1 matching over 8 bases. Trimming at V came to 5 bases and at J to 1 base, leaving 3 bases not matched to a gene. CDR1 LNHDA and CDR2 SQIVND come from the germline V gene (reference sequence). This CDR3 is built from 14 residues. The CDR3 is CASSVDRGNTEAFF. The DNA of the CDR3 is TGTGCCAGTAGTGTTGACAGGGGGAACACTGAAGCTTTCTTT.

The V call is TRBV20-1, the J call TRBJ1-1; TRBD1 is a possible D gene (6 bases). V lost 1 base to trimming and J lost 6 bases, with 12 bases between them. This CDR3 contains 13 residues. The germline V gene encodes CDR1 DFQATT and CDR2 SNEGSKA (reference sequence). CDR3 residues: CSARGRGQAEAFF. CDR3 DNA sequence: TGCAGTGCTAGAGGTCGGGGGCAGGCTGAAGCTTTCTTT.

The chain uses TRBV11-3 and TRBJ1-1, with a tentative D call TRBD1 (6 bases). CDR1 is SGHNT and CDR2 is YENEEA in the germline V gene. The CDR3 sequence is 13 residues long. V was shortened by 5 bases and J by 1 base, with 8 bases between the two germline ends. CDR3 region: CASSHRENTEAFF. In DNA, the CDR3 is TGTGCCAGCAGCCACAGGGAGAACACTGAAGCTTTCTTT.

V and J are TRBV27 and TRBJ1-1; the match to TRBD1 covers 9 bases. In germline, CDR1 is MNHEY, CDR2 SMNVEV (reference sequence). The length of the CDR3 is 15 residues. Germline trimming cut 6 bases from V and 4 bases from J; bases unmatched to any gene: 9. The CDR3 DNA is TGTGCCAGCAGGGGACAGGGTGGGATGGGCACTGAAGCTTTCTTT. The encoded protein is CASRGQGGMGTEAFF.

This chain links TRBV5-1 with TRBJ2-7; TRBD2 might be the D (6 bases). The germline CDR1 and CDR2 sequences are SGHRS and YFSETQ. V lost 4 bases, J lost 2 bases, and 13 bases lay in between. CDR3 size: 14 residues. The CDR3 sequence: CASSNGLFPYEQYF. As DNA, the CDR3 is TGCGCCAGCAGCAACGGACTATTCCCCTACGAGCAGTACTTC.

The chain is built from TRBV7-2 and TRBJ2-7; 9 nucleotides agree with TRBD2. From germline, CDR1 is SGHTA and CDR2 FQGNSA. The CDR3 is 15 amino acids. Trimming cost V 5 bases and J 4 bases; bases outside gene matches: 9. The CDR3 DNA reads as TGTGCCAGCAGCCCCATCGGCGGGAGGGGATACGAGCAGTACTTC. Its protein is CASSPIGGRGYEQYF.

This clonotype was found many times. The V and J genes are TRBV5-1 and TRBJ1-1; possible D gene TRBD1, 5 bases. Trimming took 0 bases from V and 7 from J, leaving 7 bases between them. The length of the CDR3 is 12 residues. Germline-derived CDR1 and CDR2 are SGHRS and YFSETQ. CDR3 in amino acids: CASSLGQGEAFF. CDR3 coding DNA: TGCGCCAGCAGCTTGGGGCAGGGTGAAGCTTTCTTT.

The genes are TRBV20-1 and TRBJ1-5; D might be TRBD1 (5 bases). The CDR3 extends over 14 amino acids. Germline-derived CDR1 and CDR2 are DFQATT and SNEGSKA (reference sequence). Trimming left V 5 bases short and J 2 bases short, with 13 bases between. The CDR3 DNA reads TGCAGTGCTCGCCGGGACGGGGGCAATCAGCCCCAGCATTTT. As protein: CSARRDGGNQPQHF.

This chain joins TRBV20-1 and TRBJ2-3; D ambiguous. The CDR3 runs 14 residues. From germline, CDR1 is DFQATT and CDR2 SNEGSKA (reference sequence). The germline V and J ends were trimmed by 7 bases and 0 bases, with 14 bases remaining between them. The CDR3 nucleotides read TGCAGTGGATTACTGAGCGAGAGCACAGATACGCAGTATTTT. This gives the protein CSGLLSESTDTQYF.

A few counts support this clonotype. The CDR3 DNA is TGTGCCAGGATCGAGACTAGCGGGATCAATGAGCAGTTCTTC. It is translated as CARIETSGINEQFF. The gene calls are TRBV10-3 and TRBJ2-1; 11 bases match TRBD2. Trimming took 10 bases from V and 6 from J; bases not matched to a gene: 8. CDR3 length equals 14 residues. Germline CDR1 and CDR2: ENHRY and SYGVKD.

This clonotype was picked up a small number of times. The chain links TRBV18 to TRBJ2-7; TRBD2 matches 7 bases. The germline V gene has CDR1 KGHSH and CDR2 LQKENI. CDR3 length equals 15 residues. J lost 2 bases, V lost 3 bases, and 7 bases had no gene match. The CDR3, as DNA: TGTGCCAGCTCACCGGGGGGAAGCGGGACCTACGAGCAGTACTTC. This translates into CASSPGGSGTYEQYF.

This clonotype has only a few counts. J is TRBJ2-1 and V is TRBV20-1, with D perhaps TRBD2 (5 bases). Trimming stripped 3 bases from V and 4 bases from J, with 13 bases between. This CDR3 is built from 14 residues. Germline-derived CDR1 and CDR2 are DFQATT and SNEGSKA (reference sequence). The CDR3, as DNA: TGCAGTGCTAGTGCTCTAGCTATATACAATGAGCAGTTCTTC. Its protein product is CSASALAIYNEQFF.

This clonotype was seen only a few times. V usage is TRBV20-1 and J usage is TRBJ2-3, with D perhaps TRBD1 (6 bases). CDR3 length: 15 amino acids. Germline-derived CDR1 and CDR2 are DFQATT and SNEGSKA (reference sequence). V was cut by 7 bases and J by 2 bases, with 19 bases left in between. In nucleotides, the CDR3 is TGCAGTGTCCCAGGGGAGTGGGGGTCCACAGATACGCAGTATTTT. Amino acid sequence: CSVPGEWGSTDTQYF.

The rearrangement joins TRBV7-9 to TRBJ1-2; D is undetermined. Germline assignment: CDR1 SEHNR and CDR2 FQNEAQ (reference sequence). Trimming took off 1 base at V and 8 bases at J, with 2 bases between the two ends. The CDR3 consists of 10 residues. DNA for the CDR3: TGTGCCAGCAGCTTAGGGGGCTACACCTTC. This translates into CASSLGGYTF. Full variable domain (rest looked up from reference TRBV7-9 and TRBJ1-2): DTGVSQNPRHKITKRGQNVTFRCDPISEHNRLYWYRQTLGQGPEFLTYFQNEAQLEKSRLLSDRFSAERPKGSFSTLEIQRTEQGDSAMYLCASSLGGYTFGSGTRLTVV.

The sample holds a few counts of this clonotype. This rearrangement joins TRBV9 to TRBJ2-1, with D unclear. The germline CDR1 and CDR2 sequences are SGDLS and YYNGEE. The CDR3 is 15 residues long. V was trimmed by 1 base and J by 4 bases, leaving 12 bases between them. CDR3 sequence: CASSVPPPGYNEQFF. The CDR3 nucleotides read TGTGCCAGCAGCGTACCCCCCCCGGGTTACAATGAGCAGTTCTTC.

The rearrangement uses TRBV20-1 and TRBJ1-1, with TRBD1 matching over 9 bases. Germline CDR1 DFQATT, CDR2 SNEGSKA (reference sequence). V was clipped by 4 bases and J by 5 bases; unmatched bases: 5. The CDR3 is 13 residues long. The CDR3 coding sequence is TGCAGTGCTAACAGACAGGGGGTTACTGAAGCTTTCTTT. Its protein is CSANRQGVTEAFF.

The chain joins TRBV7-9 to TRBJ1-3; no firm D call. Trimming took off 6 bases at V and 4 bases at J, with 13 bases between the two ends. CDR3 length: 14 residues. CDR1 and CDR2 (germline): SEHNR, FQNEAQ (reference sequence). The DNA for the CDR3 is TGTGCCAGCAGTTCACCTGTTCAGGGAAACACCATATATTTT. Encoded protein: CASSSPVQGNTIYF.

DNA for the CDR3: TGCAGTGCTAGATCTTACGGACAGGGTGTAAAAGAGACCCAGTACTTC. This encodes CSARSYGQGVKETQYF. V is TRBV20-1 and J is TRBJ2-5; 8 bases align to TRBD1. V lost 2 bases and J lost 3; bases outside the gene matches: 11. The CDR3 has 16 residues. The germline CDR1 and CDR2 sequences are DFQATT and SNEGSKA (reference sequence).

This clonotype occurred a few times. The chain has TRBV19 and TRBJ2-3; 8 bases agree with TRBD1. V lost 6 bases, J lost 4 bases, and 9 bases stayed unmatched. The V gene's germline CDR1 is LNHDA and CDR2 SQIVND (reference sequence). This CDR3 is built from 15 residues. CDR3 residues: CASRRTGWGSDTQYF. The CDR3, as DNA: TGTGCCAGTAGACGGACAGGGTGGGGATCAGATACGCAGTATTTT.

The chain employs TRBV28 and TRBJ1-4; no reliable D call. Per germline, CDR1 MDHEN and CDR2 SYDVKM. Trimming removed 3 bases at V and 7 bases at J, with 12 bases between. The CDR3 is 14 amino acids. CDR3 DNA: TGTGCCAGCAGTTTTAAAGGAGTCGCTGAAAAACTGTTTTTT. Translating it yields CASSFKGVAEKLFF.

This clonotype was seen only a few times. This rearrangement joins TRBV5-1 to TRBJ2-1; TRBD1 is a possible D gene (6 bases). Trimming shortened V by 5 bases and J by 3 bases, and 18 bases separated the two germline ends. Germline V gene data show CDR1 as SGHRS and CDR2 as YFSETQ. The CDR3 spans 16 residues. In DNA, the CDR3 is TGCGCCAGCAGGCGGGCGACAGGTAGAGACTACAATGAGCAGTTCTTC. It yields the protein CASRRATGRDYNEQFF.

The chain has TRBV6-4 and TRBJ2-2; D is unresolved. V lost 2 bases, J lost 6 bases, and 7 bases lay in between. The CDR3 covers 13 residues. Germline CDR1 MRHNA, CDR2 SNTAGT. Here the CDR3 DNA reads TGTGCCAGCAGTGACGGTGATTCCGGGGAGCTGTTTTTT. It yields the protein CASSDGDSGELFF.

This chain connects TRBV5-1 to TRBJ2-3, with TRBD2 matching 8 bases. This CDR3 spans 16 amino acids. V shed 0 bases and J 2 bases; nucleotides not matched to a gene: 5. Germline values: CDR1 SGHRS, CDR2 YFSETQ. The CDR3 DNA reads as TGCGCCAGCAGCTTGGCGAGGACTAGCTACACAGATACGCAGTATTTT. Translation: CASSLARTSYTDTQYF.

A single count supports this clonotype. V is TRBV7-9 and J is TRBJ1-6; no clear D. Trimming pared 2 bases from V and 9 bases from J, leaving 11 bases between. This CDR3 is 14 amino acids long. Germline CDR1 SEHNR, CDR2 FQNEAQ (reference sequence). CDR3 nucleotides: TGTGCCAGCAGCTTAATGGCCGGAGCTTCACCCCTCCACTTT. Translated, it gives CASSLMAGASPLHF.

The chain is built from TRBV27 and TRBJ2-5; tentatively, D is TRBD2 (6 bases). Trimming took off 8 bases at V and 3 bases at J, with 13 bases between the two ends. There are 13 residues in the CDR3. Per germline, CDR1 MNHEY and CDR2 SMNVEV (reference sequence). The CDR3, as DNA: TGTGCCAGCGGGGATGGGGAGGAAGAGACCCAGTACTTC. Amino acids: CASGDGEEETQYF.

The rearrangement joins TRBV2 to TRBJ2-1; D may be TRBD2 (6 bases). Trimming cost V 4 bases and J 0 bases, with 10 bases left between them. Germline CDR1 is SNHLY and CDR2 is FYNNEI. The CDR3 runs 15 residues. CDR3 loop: CASSGHGSSYNEQFF. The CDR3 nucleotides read TGTGCCAGCAGTGGGCACGGGAGCTCCTACAATGAGCAGTTCTTC.

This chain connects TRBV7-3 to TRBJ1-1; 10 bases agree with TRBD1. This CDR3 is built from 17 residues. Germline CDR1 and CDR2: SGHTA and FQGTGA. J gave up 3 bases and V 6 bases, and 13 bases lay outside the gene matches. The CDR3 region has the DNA TGTGCCAGCAGTTCCTCGACAGGGGGCGCGGAGTACACTGAAGCTTTCTTT. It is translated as CASSSSTGGAEYTEAFF.